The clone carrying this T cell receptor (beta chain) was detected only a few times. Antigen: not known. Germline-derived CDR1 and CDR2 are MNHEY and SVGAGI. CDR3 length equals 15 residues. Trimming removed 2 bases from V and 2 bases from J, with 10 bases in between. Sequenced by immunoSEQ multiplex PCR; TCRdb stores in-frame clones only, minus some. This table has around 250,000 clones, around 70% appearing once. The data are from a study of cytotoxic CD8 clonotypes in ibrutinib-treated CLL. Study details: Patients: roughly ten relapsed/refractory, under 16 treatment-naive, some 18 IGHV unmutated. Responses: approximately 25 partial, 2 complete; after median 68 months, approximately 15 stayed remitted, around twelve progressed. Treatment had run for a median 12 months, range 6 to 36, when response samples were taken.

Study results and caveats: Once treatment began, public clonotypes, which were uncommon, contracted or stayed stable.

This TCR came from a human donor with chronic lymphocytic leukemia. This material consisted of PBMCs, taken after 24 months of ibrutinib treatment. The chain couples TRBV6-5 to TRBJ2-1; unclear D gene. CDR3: CASSYSWGTYNEQFF. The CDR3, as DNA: TGTGCCAGCAGTTACAGCTGGGGAACCTACAATGAGCAGTTCTTC.